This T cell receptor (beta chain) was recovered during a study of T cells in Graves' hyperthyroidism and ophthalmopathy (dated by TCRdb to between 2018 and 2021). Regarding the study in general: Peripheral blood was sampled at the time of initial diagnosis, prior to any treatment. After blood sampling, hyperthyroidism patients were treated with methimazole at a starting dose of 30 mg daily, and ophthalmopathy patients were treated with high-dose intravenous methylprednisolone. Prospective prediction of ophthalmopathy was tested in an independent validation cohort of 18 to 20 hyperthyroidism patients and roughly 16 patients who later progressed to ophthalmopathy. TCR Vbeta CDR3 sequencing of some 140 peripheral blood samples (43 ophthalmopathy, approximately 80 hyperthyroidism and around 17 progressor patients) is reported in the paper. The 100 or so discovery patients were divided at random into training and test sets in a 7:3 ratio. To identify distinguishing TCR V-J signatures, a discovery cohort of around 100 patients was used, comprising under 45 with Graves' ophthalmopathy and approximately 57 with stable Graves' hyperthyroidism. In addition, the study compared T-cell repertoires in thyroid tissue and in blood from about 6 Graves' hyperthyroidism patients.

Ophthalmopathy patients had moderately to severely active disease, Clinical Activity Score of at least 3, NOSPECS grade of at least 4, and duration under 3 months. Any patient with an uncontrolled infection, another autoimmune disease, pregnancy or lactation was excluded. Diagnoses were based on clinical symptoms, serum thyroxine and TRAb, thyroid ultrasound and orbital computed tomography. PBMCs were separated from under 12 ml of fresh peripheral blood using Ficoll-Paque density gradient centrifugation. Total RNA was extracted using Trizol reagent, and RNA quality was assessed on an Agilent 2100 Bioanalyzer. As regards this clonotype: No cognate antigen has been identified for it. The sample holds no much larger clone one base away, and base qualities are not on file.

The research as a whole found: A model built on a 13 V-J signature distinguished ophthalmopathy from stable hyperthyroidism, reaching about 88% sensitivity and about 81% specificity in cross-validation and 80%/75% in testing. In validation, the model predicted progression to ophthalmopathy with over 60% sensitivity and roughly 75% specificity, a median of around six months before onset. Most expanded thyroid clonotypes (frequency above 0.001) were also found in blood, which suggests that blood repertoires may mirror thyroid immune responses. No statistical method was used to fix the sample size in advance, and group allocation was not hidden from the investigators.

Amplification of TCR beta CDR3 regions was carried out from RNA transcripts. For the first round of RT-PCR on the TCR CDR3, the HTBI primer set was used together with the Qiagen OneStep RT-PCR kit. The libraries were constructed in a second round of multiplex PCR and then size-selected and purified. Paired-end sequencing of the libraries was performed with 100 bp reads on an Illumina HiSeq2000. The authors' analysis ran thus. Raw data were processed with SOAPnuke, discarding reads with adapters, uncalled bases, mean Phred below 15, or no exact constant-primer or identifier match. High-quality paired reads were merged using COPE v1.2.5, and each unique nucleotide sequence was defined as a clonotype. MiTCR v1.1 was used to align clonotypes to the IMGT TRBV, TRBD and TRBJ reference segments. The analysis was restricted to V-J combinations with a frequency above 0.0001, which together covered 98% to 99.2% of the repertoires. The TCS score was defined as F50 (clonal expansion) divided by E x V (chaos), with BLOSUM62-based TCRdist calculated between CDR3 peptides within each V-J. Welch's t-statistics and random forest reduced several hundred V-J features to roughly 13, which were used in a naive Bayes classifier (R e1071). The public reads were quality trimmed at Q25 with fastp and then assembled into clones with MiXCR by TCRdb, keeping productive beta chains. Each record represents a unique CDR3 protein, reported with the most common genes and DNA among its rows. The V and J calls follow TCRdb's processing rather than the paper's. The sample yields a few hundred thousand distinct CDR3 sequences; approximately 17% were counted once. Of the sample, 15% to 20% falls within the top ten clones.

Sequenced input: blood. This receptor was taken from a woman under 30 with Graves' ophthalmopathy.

Here is the DNA: TGCGCCAGCAGCCCAACCTTGGGTGTTCTGATTACCGGGGAGCTGTTTTTT. The translation is CASSPTLGVLITGELFF. Recombination linked TRBV5-1 to TRBJ2-2; the D gene assignment is ambiguous. Looking up the germline V gene yields CDR1 SGHRS and CDR2 YFSETQ. The CDR3 holds 17 amino acids from the cysteine to the phenylalanine. Solely the CDR3 DNA is kept, with 51 bases framed from the first base. Trimming takes 4 bases from V and 5 bases from J, and the germline ends sit 21 bases apart.